The T cell receptor beta chain described here comes from a study of blood T cell repertoires in COVID-19. Study-wide context: Donors in the United States, Italy and Spain gave samples during acute or convalescent COVID-19.

The CDR3 covers 17 residues. The germline CDR1 and CDR2 sequences are SGHTA and FQGNSA. Trimming at V came to 5 bases and at J to 6 bases, leaving 15 bases not matched to a gene. Original processing methods: By means of reference gene primer amplification, nucleated cell counts were estimated. Using immunoSEQ multiplex PCR, the repertoire was profiled, and TCRdb retains in-frame clones only, with some absent. For V, J and clone size, that table is used; D and trimming come from the DNA. The repertoire includes 180,000 or so clones, 82% of them detected once, and roughly 8.1% sits in the top ten. V is TRBV7-2 and J is TRBJ2-5; 10 nucleotides agree with TRBD1. The sequencing sample was made of peripheral blood. The clonotype was recovered from a woman between 65 and 79 years old with acute or convalescent COVID-19. CDR3 sequence reads: CASSPGQGVGLGQTQYF. The CDR3 DNA reads as TGTGCCAGCAGCCCTGGACAGGGGGTTGGATTGGGGCAGACCCAGTACTTC. Full variable domain (missing parts from reference TRBV7-2 and TRBJ2-5): GAGVSQSPSNKVTEKGKDVELRCDPISGHTALYWYRQSLGQGLEFLIYFQGNSAPDKSGLPSDRFSAERTGGSVSTLTIQRTQQEDSAVYLCASSPGQGVGLGQTQYFGPGTRLLVL.